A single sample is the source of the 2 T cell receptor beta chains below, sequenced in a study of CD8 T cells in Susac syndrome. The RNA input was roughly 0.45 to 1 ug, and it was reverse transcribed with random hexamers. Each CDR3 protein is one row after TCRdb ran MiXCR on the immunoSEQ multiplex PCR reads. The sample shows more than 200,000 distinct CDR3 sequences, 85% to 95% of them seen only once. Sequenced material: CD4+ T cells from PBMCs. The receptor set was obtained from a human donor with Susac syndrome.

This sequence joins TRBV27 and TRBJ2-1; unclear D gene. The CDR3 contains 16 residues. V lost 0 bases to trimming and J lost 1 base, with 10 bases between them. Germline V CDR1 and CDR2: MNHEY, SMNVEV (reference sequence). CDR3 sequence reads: CASSLSAALSYNEQFF. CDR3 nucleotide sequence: TGTGCCAGCAGTTTATCGGCAGCCTTATCCTACAATGAGCAGTTCTTC.

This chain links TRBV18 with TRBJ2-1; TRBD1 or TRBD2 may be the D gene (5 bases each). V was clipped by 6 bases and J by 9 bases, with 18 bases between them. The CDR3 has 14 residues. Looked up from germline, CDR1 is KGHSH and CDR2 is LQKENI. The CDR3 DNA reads TGTGCCAGCTCCCCGCGAGGGGCTAGGAGTGAGCAGTTCTTC. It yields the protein CASSPRGARSEQFF.